One sample yielded the 29 T cell receptor beta chains listed below, sequenced in a study of blood T cell repertoires in COVID-19. Only in-frame clones appear in the TCRdb table, and some are missing; sequencing was by immunoSEQ multiplex PCR. The data show approximately 450,000 clones, roughly nine tenths seen once. Input material: PBMCs or T cells enriched from blood (not recorded which). These receptors were collected from a man between 25 and 39 years old who had recovered from COVID-19.

A single count supports this clone. The V gene is TRBV19, the J gene TRBJ2-1; 8 bases are shared with TRBD2. Germline V gives CDR1 LNHDA, CDR2 SQIVND (reference sequence). This CDR3 has 18 residues. J gave up 9 bases and V 7 bases, and 23 bases lay outside the gene matches. The CDR3 region is CASTNRGFEDGGGREQFF. In DNA, the CDR3 is TGTGCCAGTACAAATCGGGGTTTTGAGGACGGGGGGGGCCGTGAGCAGTTCTTC.

The chain couples TRBV4-1 to TRBJ1-2, with 7 bases identical to TRBD1. Germline CDR1 reads MGHRA; CDR2 reads YSYEKL. The CDR3 loop spans 15 amino acids. Trimming at V came to 5 bases and at J to 0 bases, leaving 6 bases not matched to a gene. The CDR3 nucleotides read TGCGCCAGCAGCTTCCGGGACAGCTCTAACTATGGCTACACCTTC. It is translated as CASSFRDSSNYGYTF.

This clone was observed a few times. V usage is TRBV7-9 and J usage is TRBJ2-1, with 8 nucleotides matching TRBD2. J was trimmed by 8 bases and V by 5 bases; bases with no gene match: 11. The CDR3 sequence is 15 residues long. Looked up from germline, CDR1 is SEHNR and CDR2 is FQNEAQ (reference sequence). CDR3 in DNA: TGTGCCAGCAGCCCGCACCAGCGGGAGTTCGATGAGCAGTTCTTC. Its translation is CASSPHQREFDEQFF.

The CDR3 DNA sequence: TGTGCCAGCAGGCCGGACAGCTTGAACACTGAAGCTTTCTTT. Its protein product is CASRPDSLNTEAFF. This chain uses TRBV6-5 with TRBJ1-1, with a weak D call TRBD1 (6 bases). CDR1 is MNHEY and CDR2 is SVGAGI in the germline V gene. V lost 6 bases and J lost 0, with 11 bases in between. There are 14 residues in the CDR3.

The CDR3: CASGLVGIGTRLFSGANVLTF. CDR3 DNA sequence: TGTGCTAGTGGTTTGGTGGGGATAGGGACACGACTTTTCTCGGGGGCCAACGTCCTGACTTTC. This chain joins TRBV12-5 and TRBJ2-6, with a possible D match to TRBD1 (6 bases). The CDR3 is 21 amino acids. V was shortened by 0 bases and J by 4 bases, with 25 bases between the two germline ends. Germline V gene sequence: CDR1 LGHNT, CDR2 FRNRAP.

The gene calls are TRBV18 and TRBJ2-3; possible D gene TRBD1, 6 bases. Germline assignment: CDR1 KGHSH and CDR2 LQKENI. V was pared by 0 bases and J by 0 bases, with 7 bases between. CDR3 size: 15 residues. In DNA, the CDR3 is TGTGCCAGCTCACCACCCACAGGGAGCACAGATACGCAGTATTTT. Translating gives CASSPPTGSTDTQYF.

The CDR3 DNA sequence: TGTGCCAGCAGCCTACAGGGGTTGACCTATAATTCACCCCTCCACTTT. This encodes CASSLQGLTYNSPLHF. This chain uses TRBV5-6 with TRBJ1-6; 7 bases are a match to TRBD1. CDR1 and CDR2 (germline): SGHDT, YYEEEE. This CDR3 has 16 residues. V lost 4 bases, J lost 2 bases, and 6 bases stayed unmatched.

Only a few counts were recorded for this clone. V usage is TRBV19 and J usage is TRBJ1-5, with 7 bases aligning to TRBD1. Germline V gene lookup returns CDR1 LNHDA and CDR2 SQIVND (reference sequence). V shed 10 bases, J shed 1 base, and the junction held 7 bases outside the gene matches. There are 14 residues in the CDR3. CDR3 sequence (DNA): TGTGCCACCAGACAGGGACCAAGCAATCAGCCCCAGCATTTT. Protein product: CATRQGPSNQPQHF.

This chain connects TRBV28 to TRBJ1-6, with 7 bases identical to TRBD1. This CDR3 contains 16 residues. V gave up 5 bases and J gave up 6 bases; unmatched junction bases: 10. From germline, CDR1 is MDHEN and CDR2 SYDVKM. DNA of the CDR3: TGTGCCAGCAGTGAGAGAAAGACAGGGATTAATTCACCCCTCCACTTT. Translation: CASSERKTGINSPLHF.

The chain links TRBV4-2 to TRBJ2-7, with a possible D match to TRBD1 (6 bases). There are 15 residues in the CDR3. Trimming left V 1 base short and J 0 bases short, with 10 bases between. Looked up from germline, CDR1 is LGHNA and CDR2 is YNFKEQ. CDR3 region: CASSQVEDSSYEQYF. The CDR3 nucleotides read TGTGCCAGCAGCCAAGTGGAGGACAGCTCCTACGAGCAGTACTTC.

V and J are TRBV4-1 and TRBJ2-7, with TRBD2 as a possible D gene (5 bases). V was clipped by 0 bases and J by 0 bases, with 12 bases between them. Per the germline V gene, CDR1 is MGHRA and CDR2 is YSYEKL. The CDR3 consists of 16 residues. CDR3 region: CASSQDHGVPSYEQYF. In nucleotides, the CDR3 is TGCGCCAGCAGCCAAGATCACGGGGTCCCCTCCTACGAGCAGTACTTC.

In its sample, this clone was seen once. This chain uses TRBV28 with TRBJ2-3, with 7 bases identical to TRBD2. Germline trimming cut 8 bases from V and 4 bases from J; bases unmatched to any gene: 9. The CDR3 extends over 14 amino acids. The germline CDR1 and CDR2 sequences are MDHEN and SYDVKM. CDR3 coding DNA: TGTGCCAGCTCCCGGGGGGACCGGGCAGATACGCAGTATTTT. The encoded protein is CASSRGDRADTQYF.

The chain uses TRBV7-3 and TRBJ2-6, with 9 bases identical to TRBD1. Germline trimming cut 10 bases from V and 1 base from J; bases unmatched to any gene: 2. Germline CDR1 SGHTA, CDR2 FQGTGA. This CDR3 has 14 residues. CDR3 in DNA: TGTGCCACAGGGACAGGGTCTGGGGCCAACGTCCTGACTTTC. Translating gives CATGTGSGANVLTF.

The V gene is TRBV29-1, the J gene TRBJ2-7, with 7 bases fitting TRBD2. Germline V lookup: CDR1 SQVTM, CDR2 ANQGSEA. CDR3 length equals 13 residues. The ends lost 6 bases at V and 0 bases at J; junction bases unmatched: 5. In nucleotides, the CDR3 is TGCAGCGTACGATGGGGGGGCTCCTACGAGCAGTACTTC. Its translation: CSVRWGGSYEQYF.

The rearrangement uses TRBV7-2 and TRBJ2-1, with a possible D match to TRBD2 (5 bases). CDR3 length: 14 amino acids. Germline V lookup: CDR1 SGHTA, CDR2 FQGNSA. With 5 bases removed from V and 4 bases from J, the gap between germline ends came to 12 bases. The CDR3 here is CASSAILVYNEQFF. CDR3 sequence (DNA): TGTGCCAGCAGCGCCATACTAGTTTACAATGAGCAGTTCTTC. The variable domain in full, with the rest retrieved from reference TRBV7-2 and TRBJ2-1, is GAGVSQSPSNKVTEKGKDVELRCDPISGHTALYWYRQSLGQGLEFLIYFQGNSAPDKSGLPSDRFSAERTGGSVSTLTIQRTQQEDSAVYLCASSAILVYNEQFFGPGTRLTVL.

This clone was seen a single time. The rearrangement uses TRBV18 and TRBJ2-7; D may be TRBD1 (6 bases). This CDR3 is built from 16 residues. V lost 0 bases, J lost 0 bases, and 12 bases lay in between. Per germline, CDR1 KGHSH and CDR2 LQKENI. The CDR3 sequence: CASSPPERGSSYEQYF. Here the CDR3 DNA reads TGTGCCAGCTCACCACCGGAAAGGGGGAGCTCCTACGAGCAGTACTTC.

This chain connects TRBV4-2 to TRBJ1-2, with 8 bases fitting TRBD1. The germline V gene encodes CDR1 LGHNA and CDR2 YNFKEQ. The CDR3 runs to 17 residues. J lost 4 bases, V lost 1 base, and 11 bases had no gene match. CDR3 sequence: CASSQGSRQGLSYGYTF. The CDR3 nucleotides read TGTGCCAGCAGCCAAGGATCTCGACAGGGGTTGAGCTATGGCTACACCTTC.

V is TRBV7-8 and J is TRBJ2-3; 8 nucleotides align to TRBD2. Germline V CDR1 and CDR2: SGHVS, FQNEAQ. The CDR3 has 19 amino acids. With V trimmed by 5 bases and J by 5 bases, 21 bases remained unmatched. CDR3 region: CASSARTLLGSGIGDTQYF. In nucleotides, the CDR3 is TGTGCCAGCAGCGCCCGAACCCTCCTCGGTAGCGGGATAGGAGATACGCAGTATTTT.

V is TRBV3-1 (or the pseudogene TRBV3-2) and J is TRBJ2-3; D may be TRBD2 (6 bases). Germline assignment: CDR1 LGHDT and CDR2 YNNKEL (reference sequence). The V gene lost 1 base and the J gene lost 4 bases, with 18 bases spanning the gap. The CDR3 sequence is 17 residues long. The CDR3 DNA follows: TGTGCCAGCAGCCAAGGGCGGGGTCAGGGTTTTTCAGATACGCAGTATTTT. It is translated as CASSQGRGQGFSDTQYF.

This clone appeared a few times. The genes are TRBV10-1 and TRBJ2-3; no clear D. Germline V gene data show CDR1 as WNHNN and CDR2 as SYGVQD (reference sequence). V was cut by 6 bases and J by 6 bases, with 19 bases left in between. The CDR3 spans 15 residues. The CDR3 region has the DNA TGCGCCAGCAGCCAGAACCTGGAGATTGGGGATACGCAGTATTTT. The encoded protein is CASSQNLEIGDTQYF.

This rearrangement joins TRBV18 to TRBJ1-6; 8 bases match TRBD1. CDR1 and CDR2 from the germline V gene are KGHSH and LQKENI. The V segment lost 3 bases and the J segment 5 bases; nucleotides outside the gene matches: 3. This CDR3 has 15 residues. CDR3: CASSPTGQDNSPLHF. In nucleotides, the CDR3 is TGTGCCAGCTCACCGACGGGACAGGATAATTCACCCCTCCACTTT.

The chain joins TRBV7-2 to TRBJ1-2, with 7 bases fitting TRBD1. CDR3 length equals 14 residues. The junction had 6 bases not matched to a gene; V was cut back by 2 bases and J by 6 bases. Per the germline V gene, CDR1 is SGHTA and CDR2 is FQGNSA. DNA for the CDR3: TGTGCCAGCAGCTTACTTCAGGGGGTCCATGGCTACACCTTC. The encoded protein is CASSLLQGVHGYTF.

This clone was detected once. The V gene is TRBV28, the J gene TRBJ2-7; tentative D call: TRBD2 (5 bases). V was trimmed by 3 bases and J by 0 bases, leaving 9 bases between them. The CDR3 length is 14 residues. Per germline, CDR1 MDHEN and CDR2 SYDVKM. This chain's CDR3 is CASSFLGSSYEQYF. The CDR3 coding sequence is TGTGCCAGCAGTTTTCTTGGGAGCTCCTACGAGCAGTACTTC.

This clone came up once. The chain employs TRBV7-9 and TRBJ1-5; D uncertain. Germline lookup yields CDR1 SEHNR and CDR2 FQNEAQ (reference sequence). Trimming cost V 5 bases and J 5 bases, with 7 bases left between them. CDR3 length: 12 residues. The CDR3 nucleotides read TGTGCCAGCAGCCCCGGTTATCAGCCCCAGCATTTT. It yields the protein CASSPGYQPQHF.

The genes are TRBV5-1 and TRBJ2-5; D perhaps matches TRBD1 (6 bases). Germline V lookup: CDR1 SGHRS, CDR2 YFSETQ. Trimming shortened V by 2 bases and J by 4 bases, and 9 bases separated the two germline ends. CDR3 length equals 13 residues. The CDR3 sequence is CASSLQGLETQYF. The CDR3 DNA is TGCGCCAGCAGCTTACAGGGTTTAGAGACCCAGTACTTC.

This sequence joins TRBV4-2 and TRBJ1-4, with 9 bases matching TRBD1. The CDR3 covers 17 residues. V was clipped by 0 bases and J by 7 bases; unmatched bases: 9. The germline V gene has CDR1 LGHNA and CDR2 YNFKEQ. The CDR3 sequence is CASSQDRDRVGGEKLFF. The CDR3 DNA is TGTGCCAGCAGCCAAGATCGGGACAGGGTGGGGGGTGAAAAACTGTTTTTT.

The V and J genes are TRBV7-9 and TRBJ2-7; TRBD1 matches 8 bases. The germline V gene encodes CDR1 SEHNR and CDR2 FQNEAQ (reference sequence). V was pared by 1 base and J by 3 bases, with 5 bases of the junction left unmatched. CDR3 length: 15 amino acids. The CDR3 bases are TGTGCCAGCAGCTTAGTGCAGGGGGCTCGCTACGAGCAGTACTTC. Translated, it gives CASSLVQGARYEQYF.

V gene TRBV29-1 combines with J gene TRBJ1-2; 9 nucleotides align to TRBD1. The CDR3 totals 14 residues. Germline assignment: CDR1 SQVTM and CDR2 ANQGSEA. J lost 8 bases, V lost 8 bases, and 15 bases had no gene match. The CDR3 DNA reads as TGCAGCAGCCGGGACAGGGTCCCACCGGGGGGCTACACCTTC. As protein: CSSRDRVPPGGYTF.

The rearrangement joins TRBV7-2 to TRBJ2-6, with TRBD2 identical over 11 bases. The CDR3 covers 17 residues. V trimming: 5 bases; J trimming: 0 bases; junction bases outside the gene matches: 3. Germline CDR1 and CDR2: SGHTA and FQGNSA. CDR3 in DNA: TGTGCCAGCAGCCCTAGCGGGGGGAGCTCTGGGGCCAACGTCCTGACTTTC. Protein product: CASSPSGGSSGANVLTF.